These 14 T cell receptor beta chains originate from one sample sequenced in a study of blood T cells in healthy people across ages. A second 7 to 11 cycle PCR used barcoded and J-beta primers. A single record per CDR3 protein comes from TCRdb applying MiXCR to the 5' RACE reads. The table lists some 1,800,000 distinct CDR3 sequences, approximately 40% of them singletons. The sequencing sample was made of blood. All receptors come from a human donor in good health.

The genes are TRBV7-9 and TRBJ1-2, with TRBD1 identical over 7 bases. V shed 4 bases and J 5 bases; nucleotides not matched to a gene: 13. The CDR3 runs to 16 residues. The germline gives CDR1 SEHNR, CDR2 FQNEAQ (reference sequence). The CDR3 loop is CASSSGPDREGYGYTF. The CDR3 bases are TGTGCCAGCAGCTCCGGCCCTGACAGGGAGGGATATGGCTACACCTTC.

This clonotype was picked up a small number of times. The chain couples TRBV12-3 or TRBV12-4 to TRBJ2-7, with a weak D call TRBD1 (5 bases). This CDR3 comprises 13 residues. The germline V and J ends were trimmed by 6 bases and 6 bases, with 15 bases remaining between them. CDR3: CASRPGQALEQYF. The DNA for the CDR3 is TGTGCCAGCAGACCTGGACAAGCCCTCGAGCAGTACTTC.

CDR3 sequence reads: CASSYAVAGMNEQYF. DNA for the CDR3: TGTGCCAGCAGTTACGCGGTAGCGGGGATGAACGAGCAGTACTTC. The chain carries TRBV6-6 and TRBJ2-7, with 8 bases lining up with TRBD2. Germline-derived CDR1 and CDR2 are MNHNY and SVGAGI (reference sequence). V lost 2 bases, J lost 5 bases, and 8 bases stayed unmatched. The CDR3 totals 15 residues.

This clonotype was found a few times. CDR3 nucleotides: TGCGCCAGCAGCGGCCTACCGAGCTCTGGAAACACCATATATTTT. Amino acids: CASSGLPSSGNTIYF. The genes are TRBV5-1 and TRBJ1-3; D remains unclear. Germline-derived CDR1 and CDR2 are SGHRS and YFSETQ. CDR3 size: 15 residues. The V and J ends lost 4 bases and 0 bases respectively, with 11 bases between them.

This clonotype showed up many times. V and J are TRBV3-1 and TRBJ2-7; D call uncertain. Trimming left V 4 bases short and J 0 bases short, with 13 bases between. This CDR3 is built from 15 residues. CDR1 is LGHDT and CDR2 is YNNKEL in the germline V gene (reference sequence). The CDR3 loop reads CASSPINDFSYEQYF. The CDR3 DNA follows: TGTGCCAGCAGCCCAATTAACGATTTCTCCTACGAGCAGTACTTC.

V and J are TRBV28 and TRBJ2-7; TRBD2 agrees at 7 bases. Losses at the gene ends were 11 bases for V and 4 bases for J; bases not matched to a gene: 14. Germline assignment: CDR1 MDHEN and CDR2 SYDVKM. This CDR3 has 14 amino acids. CDR3 sequence (DNA): TGTGCCGCCTCCACACTAGCGAGAACATACGAGCAGTACTTC. Its protein is CAASTLARTYEQYF.

This clonotype showed up just a few times. The gene calls are TRBV29-1 and TRBJ1-2; maybe TRBD1 (5 bases). This CDR3 is built from 13 residues. Trimming removed 4 bases from V and 5 bases from J, with 14 bases in between. Looked up from germline, CDR1 is SQVTM and CDR2 is ANQGSEA. This CDR3 is CSVGDWSGYGYTF. CDR3 DNA sequence: TGCAGCGTTGGGGACTGGAGTGGTTATGGCTACACCTTC.

V is TRBV7-3 and J is TRBJ2-3; D ambiguous. This CDR3 has 14 residues. The germline V gene has CDR1 SGHTA and CDR2 FQGTGA. The V gene lost 5 bases and the J gene lost 6 bases, with 15 bases spanning the gap. The CDR3 is CASSQGPWMDTQYF. CDR3 coding DNA: TGTGCCAGCAGCCAAGGCCCCTGGATGGATACGCAGTATTTT.

The chain carries TRBV10-3 and TRBJ1-2; D remains ambiguous. Trimming cost V 6 bases and J 4 bases, with 9 bases left between them. Germline values: CDR1 ENHRY, CDR2 SYGVKD. The CDR3 spans 12 residues. CDR3 coding DNA: TGTGCCATCAGCGTCGACCCCTATGGCTACACCTTC. Amino acids: CAISVDPYGYTF.

J is TRBJ1-1 and V is TRBV7-6; D gene ambiguous. The CDR3 runs to 15 residues. The V end lost 0 bases, the J end lost 3 bases, and 11 bases lay between the germline ends. Germline CDR1 and CDR2: SGHVS and FNYEAQ. CDR3 sequence reads: CASSLALVGDTEAFF. CDR3 nucleotide sequence: TGTGCCAGCAGCTTAGCGTTGGTCGGGGACACTGAAGCTTTCTTT.

This clonotype has more than one count but fewer than ten. The rearrangement uses TRBV12-3 or TRBV12-4 and TRBJ2-1; D tentatively reads TRBD1 or TRBD2 (6 bases each). The CDR3 has 14 residues. V lost 3 bases and J 9 bases, leaving 15 bases between the germline ends. CDR3 DNA: TGTGCCAGCAGTTTCATAACGGGGGCCTCTGAGCAGTTCTTC. Translating gives CASSFITGASEQFF.

This clonotype appeared a few times. The chain uses TRBV3-1 and TRBJ2-3, with 11 bases aligning to TRBD2. With V trimmed by 0 bases and J by 0 bases, 5 bases remained unmatched. Per the germline V gene, CDR1 is LGHDT and CDR2 is YNNKEL (reference sequence). The CDR3 covers 18 residues. CDR3 DNA: TGTGCCAGCAGCCAAGATCAGGGACTAGCGGAAAGCACAGATACGCAGTATTTT. Amino acids: CASSQDQGLAESTDTQYF.

This clonotype was seen repeatedly, ten times or more. J is TRBJ2-7 and V is TRBV6-5; TRBD2 might be the D (6 bases). CDR1 is MNHEY and CDR2 is SVGAGI in the germline V gene. CDR3 size: 15 residues. V was cut by 6 bases and J by 1 base, with 16 bases left in between. The CDR3 sequence is CASRSPPAGSYEQYF. The CDR3 DNA reads TGTGCCAGCAGGTCCCCCCCGGCGGGGTCCTACGAGCAGTACTTC.

This chain uses TRBV28 with TRBJ2-1; TRBD2 aligns across 9 bases. Trimming removed 8 bases from V and 4 bases from J; junction bases left unmatched: 6. The CDR3 extends over 14 amino acids. Germline loops: CDR1 MDHEN, CDR2 SYDVKM. The CDR3 protein is CASLSGGHYNEQFF. CDR3 DNA: TGTGCCAGCCTTAGCGGGGGCCATTACAATGAGCAGTTCTTC. Full variable domain (outside the CDR3, taken from reference TRBV28 and TRBJ2-1): DVKVTQSSRYLVKRTGEKVFLECVQDMDHENMFWYRQDPGLGLRLIYFSYDVKMKEKGDIPEGYSVSREKKERFSLILESASTNQTSMYLCASLSGGHYNEQFFGPGTRLTVL.